This T cell receptor beta chain stems from a study of CD8 T cells in ankylosing spondylitis. Judged by abundance, this clonotype is medium-sized. Its antigen is not known. Trimming pared 4 bases from V and 0 bases from J, leaving 12 bases between. Germline V lookup: CDR1 SGDLS, CDR2 YYNGEE. The CDR3 contains 15 residues. Regarding the study as a whole: Typical of ankylosing spondylitis blood, it appeared, was a TCR beta motif of several highly homologous variants. Clones tied to disease were said to be significantly enriched in matched ankylosing spondylitis synovial fluid. Clones linked to the disease showed a CD8+ phenotype. They occurred at relatively low frequencies in peripheral blood.

Construction of TCR beta libraries was performed using quantitative 5'-RACE with molecular barcodes. One entry per CDR3 protein results from TCRdb running MiXCR on the 5' RACE reads. This sample yields about 140,000 distinct CDR3 sequences, of which approximately 9.2% are seen a single time; less than 7.5% belongs to the top ten. The source of this sequence is a male donor with ankylosing spondylitis. J is TRBJ2-3 and V is TRBV9; D perhaps matches TRBD2 (5 bases). The sample taken for sequencing was synovial fluid, either unsorted or a sorted T cell fraction (not recorded which). The CDR3 spells CASSSGLFSTDTQYF. The DNA of the CDR3 is TGTGCCAGCAGCTCCGGACTGTTCAGCACAGATACGCAGTATTTT.